The clone carrying this T cell receptor beta chain was seen a handful of times. The sample is drawn from a study of T-cell memory formation after mild COVID-19. A single record per CDR3 protein comes from TCRdb applying MiXCR to the 5' RACE reads. The sample contains approximately 500,000 distinct CDR3 sequences, 20% to 30% of which appear only once. Sequencing was done on a sample of PBMCs or a T cell subset sorted from them (not recorded which). The source of this sequence is an adult woman who had mild COVID-19 (a few samples of this study predate the infection). Cell type and time point are not known.

The CDR3 protein is CASSRQAVWDEQFF. In DNA form, the CDR3 reads TGTGCCAGCAGTCGACAAGCGGTATGGGATGAGCAGTTCTTC. The gene calls are TRBV12-3 or TRBV12-4 and TRBJ2-1; D is perhaps TRBD2 (5 bases). Between the trimmed V and J ends, which lost 5 bases and 8 bases, there was a span of 16 bases. The CDR3 is made up of 14 amino acids.